This T cell receptor beta chain was sequenced during a study of neurological immune-mediated disorders. The study, taken as a whole, reports: The absence of shared CDR3 amino acid sequences among expanded clones across subjects suggests private repertoires in all groups.

The unsorted libraries were generated from a total of 2 million PBMCs, which had been stored in RNAlater at -80 C. The V gene end was trimmed by 1 base and the J gene end by 6 bases; junction bases not matched to a gene: 8. This CDR3 region has 14 residues. Germline CDR1 is DFQATT and CDR2 is SNEGSKA (reference sequence). The cDNA came from 5'RACE, which used 10-nucleotide random UMIs. TCRdb analysed the 5' RACE reads with MiXCR anew, one entry per CDR3 protein. The sample holds more than 50,000 distinct CDR3 sequences, roughly 10% seen once. Turning to this clonotype: Its target is unknown.

The sample comprised PBMCs. The chain links TRBV20-1 to TRBJ1-2; the match to TRBD1 covers 7 bases. This clonotype originated in a man aged 60 to 69 in good health. Here the CDR3 DNA reads TGCAGTGCTAGAGGGGGACAGTCCGGGAATGGCTACACCTTC. This encodes CSARGGQSGNGYTF.